This T cell receptor beta chain was retrieved from a study of T cell responses to AZD1222 COVID-19 vaccine. Only in-frame clones appear in the TCRdb table, and some are missing; sequencing was by immunoSEQ multiplex PCR. The sample contains over 120,000 clones, more than 85% of which appear only once. Germline loops: CDR1 MNHEY, CDR2 SVGAGI. This CDR3 has 14 amino acids. Trimming stripped 2 bases from V and 9 bases from J, with 14 bases between. The rearrangement links TRBV6-5 to TRBJ1-5; D perhaps matches TRBD1 (6 bases). The origin of this receptor is an adult in good health. This specimen consisted of peripheral blood, obtained on day 0 of AZD1222 vaccination. The CDR3 reads CASSYATGQSPQHF. The CDR3 DNA sequence: TGTGCCAGCAGTTACGCGACAGGTCAATCGCCCCAGCATTTT.